Detailed here is one TCR beta chain. The sample comes from a study of blood T cell repertoires in COVID-19. Study context: PBMCs, B-cell-depleted T cells, or T cells were the source of the cDNA or gDNA that made up the material.

How the authors handled the data: Nucleated cell counts were estimated from reference gene primer amplification. Measured with immunoSEQ multiplex PCR; TCRdb has only the in-frame clones, and not every one. V and J calls plus clone size are reproduced from that table; the DNA served to infer D and trimming. The sample yields 130,000 to 150,000 clones, around 80% seen once. Material: peripheral blood. The receptor comes from a woman aged 80 or over in a cohort sampled during active or convalescent COVID-19.

Written as DNA, the CDR3 is TGTGCCAGCAGTGGGGGACTAGGAAGCTCCGGGGAGCTGTTTTTT. Its protein product is CASSGGLGSSGELFF. The rearrangement joins TRBV2 to TRBJ2-2, with 8 nucleotides matching TRBD2. CDR1 is SNHLY, CDR2 FYNNEI, per germline. V was pared by 4 bases and J by 6 bases, with 7 bases of the junction left unmatched. This CDR3 region has 15 residues.